The 2 T cell receptor beta chains below all came from one sample that was sequenced in a study of T-cell memory formation after mild COVID-19 (dated by TCRdb to about 2021). Library generation was performed with 5' RACE. TCRdb records Illumina NovaSeq 6000 as the sequencer. The public reads were run again by TCRdb, first through fastp at Q25 and then through MiXCR, and only productive beta chains were kept. One record per CDR3 amino acid sequence lists the most common genes and DNA. The sample table holds more than 300,000 distinct CDR3 sequences, of which around 15% were seen once. 21% of the sample goes to the ten largest clones. The specimen sequenced was PBMCs or a T cell subset sorted from them (not recorded which). Every receptor here comes from a young man who had mild COVID-19 (a few samples of this study predate the infection). The sample titles of this study are shuffled in the database, so cell type and time point are left out; the donor was told from shared clones.

V and J are TRBV12-3 or TRBV12-4 and TRBJ1-3; no definite D call. The CDR3 length is 12 residues. V shed 7 bases and J shed 7 bases, with 11 bases lying between them. CDR3 region: CASTKKSNTIYF. In DNA, the CDR3 is TGTGCCAGCACCAAAAAAAGTAACACCATATATTTT.

There are a few counts of this clonotype. The gene calls are TRBV5-1 and TRBJ2-3; possibly TRBD2 for D (5 bases). The V gene's germline CDR1 is SGHRS and CDR2 YFSETQ. V was clipped by 5 bases and J by 5 bases, with 12 bases between them. The CDR3 spans 13 residues. The DNA for the CDR3 is TGCGCCAGCAGTTTTGAGGGTGGAGATACGCAGTATTTT. It codes for CASSFEGGDTQYF.